These 14 T cell receptor beta chains share one sample of origin, sequenced in a study of Ad26.COV2.S vaccination and SARS-CoV-2 variants. Described treatment: around 19 received Ad26.COV2.S at low or high dose, single or two shots; several received placebo; per-sample allocation not given. The investigators took samples on day 63 after the first vaccine or placebo injection. Libraries were prepared by immunoSEQ multiplex PCR; TCRdb keeps only in-frame clonotypes and omits some of them. The data hold roughly 400,000 clones, with about 90% observed a single time. The input for sequencing was peripheral blood, taken in a trial of Ad26.COV2.S vaccine versus placebo. The receptor source for this set is a person between 18 and 60 years old who received the Ad26.COV2.S COVID-19 vaccine or a placebo.

This sequence joins TRBV7-9 and TRBJ2-1; unclear D gene. The CDR3 has 12 residues. Germline CDR1 reads SEHNR; CDR2 reads FQNEAQ (reference sequence). V was pared by 1 base and J by 15 bases, with 13 bases between. CDR3 sequence (DNA): TGTGCCAGCAGCTTAGAATCCAGAATGGTGTTCTTC. This encodes CASSLESRMVFF.

The rearrangement uses TRBV7-9 and TRBJ1-1, with TRBD1 as a possible D gene (6 bases). CDR3 length equals 15 residues. V was shortened by 6 bases and J by 2 bases, with 16 bases between the two germline ends. Germline values: CDR1 SEHNR, CDR2 FQNEAQ (reference sequence). This CDR3 is CASRPTGGLNTEAFF. As DNA, the CDR3 is TGTGCCAGCAGGCCCACGGGGGGGCTTAACACTGAAGCTTTCTTT.

This chain connects TRBV19 to TRBJ2-1, with a possible D match to TRBD2 (6 bases). The CDR3 has 16 residues. V lost 5 bases and J 8 bases, leaving 22 bases between the germline ends. From germline, CDR1 is LNHDA and CDR2 SQIVND (reference sequence). DNA for the CDR3: TGTGCCAGTAGTCTCGACGGGACTGGGGGTAGGGATGAGCAGTTCTTC. Translated, it gives CASSLDGTGGRDEQFF.

The CDR3 sequence is CASSLGTAVGETQYF. CDR3 DNA sequence: TGTGCCAGCAGCTTGGGTACAGCGGTTGGGGAGACCCAGTACTTC. This chain links TRBV11-3 with TRBJ2-5, with D possibly TRBD2 on 5 matching bases. This CDR3 contains 15 residues. The V gene's germline CDR1 is SGHNT and CDR2 YENEEA. Trimming took 3 bases from V and 5 from J, leaving 16 bases between them.

CDR3 sequence: CASSNFAGLYNEQFF. The CDR3 DNA is TGTGCCAGTAGTAACTTCGCAGGGCTCTACAATGAGCAGTTCTTC. The rearrangement joins TRBV19 to TRBJ2-1, with D perhaps matching TRBD1 (5 bases). CDR1 and CDR2 (germline): LNHDA, SQIVND (reference sequence). The V end lost 4 bases, the J end lost 3 bases, and 13 bases lay between the germline ends. CDR3 length equals 15 residues. The complete variable domain, with remaining parts taken from reference TRBV19 and TRBJ2-1, reads DGGITQSPKYLFRKEGQNVTLSCEQNLNHDAMYWYRQDPGQGLRLIYYSQIVNDFQKGDIAEGYSVSREKKESFPLTVTSAQKNPTAFYLCASSNFAGLYNEQFFGPGTRLTVL.

This clone is a singleton in its sample. One end of the junction does not line up with germline, which may come from a read error. This chain connects TRBV7-7 to TRBJ2-1, with TRBD2 matching over 9 bases. CDR3 length: 12 amino acids. CDR1 is SSHAT and CDR2 is FNYEAQ in the germline V gene (reference sequence). The CDR3 DNA reads as TGTGCTAGCAGCCCTTTAGCGGGAGCCCAGTTCTTC. The encoded protein is CASSPLAGAQFF.

CDR3 DNA sequence: TGTGCCAGCAGTTTGAAGCGGGAGGGAAATGAGCAGTTCTTC. Amino acids: CASSLKREGNEQFF. The chain uses TRBV27 and TRBJ2-1; 10 bases match TRBD2. V lost 3 bases to trimming and J lost 7 bases; unmatched junction nucleotides: 3. CDR1 is MNHEY and CDR2 is SMNVEV in the germline V gene (reference sequence). CDR3 length: 14 amino acids.

The chain couples TRBV6-2 or TRBV6-3 to TRBJ2-1, with TRBD2 identical over 9 bases. This CDR3 contains 16 residues. J gave up 2 bases and V 6 bases, and 8 bases lay outside the gene matches. Germline CDR1 is MNHEY and CDR2 is SVGEGT. For the CDR3, the DNA is TGTGCCAGCAGACCTTCAGCGGGAGGCCCCTACAATGAGCAGTTCTTC. It yields the protein CASRPSAGGPYNEQFF.

The J gene is TRBJ2-7, the V gene TRBV19, with D possibly matching TRBD2 (5 bases). V was clipped by 4 bases and J by 0 bases, with 7 bases between them. CDR1 and CDR2 (germline): LNHDA, SQIVND (reference sequence). CDR3 length equals 13 residues. The CDR3 here is CASSTAASYEQYF. The CDR3 region has the DNA TGTGCCAGTAGTACAGCGGCCTCCTACGAGCAGTACTTC.

The gene calls are TRBV9 and TRBJ1-4; D is unresolved. The CDR3 totals 14 residues. Looked up from germline, CDR1 is SGDLS and CDR2 is YYNGEE. Trimming shortened V by 1 base and J by 0 bases, and 4 bases separated the two germline ends. The CDR3 sequence: CASSVNPTNEKLFF. For the CDR3, the DNA is TGTGCCAGCAGCGTAAACCCAACTAATGAAAAACTGTTTTTT.

The rearrangement joins TRBV5-1 to TRBJ2-7; TRBD1 agrees at 8 bases. Germline V gene sequence: CDR1 SGHRS, CDR2 YFSETQ. V was pared by 0 bases and J by 0 bases, with 11 bases of the junction left unmatched. The CDR3 is 18 residues long. CDR3 sequence reads: CASSLGGQGAPFSYEQYF. CDR3 coding DNA: TGCGCCAGCAGCTTGGGTGGGCAGGGGGCCCCCTTCTCCTACGAGCAGTACTTC.

The sample holds one count of this clone. The rearrangement joins TRBV2 to TRBJ2-7, with D possibly matching TRBD2 (6 bases). This CDR3 is built from 14 residues. Trimming pared 6 bases from V and 1 base from J, leaving 13 bases between. Germline CDR1 SNHLY, CDR2 FYNNEI. CDR3: CASRKEGPSYEQYF. CDR3 in DNA: TGTGCCAGCAGGAAGGAGGGCCCTTCCTACGAGCAGTACTTC.

For this clone: The same CDR3 arises from other DNA sequences in this sample as well. This chain connects TRBV7-2 to TRBJ1-5; D call uncertain. With 3 bases removed from V and 0 bases from J, the gap between germline ends came to 3 bases. Per germline, CDR1 SGHTA and CDR2 FQGNSA. The CDR3 has 13 residues. CDR3 DNA sequence: TGTGCCAGCAGCTTGTCTAGCAATCAGCCCCAGCATTTT. Translated: CASSLSSNQPQHF.

The rearrangement uses TRBV6-2 or TRBV6-3 and TRBJ1-1; D possibly corresponds to TRBD1 (5 bases). Germline assignment: CDR1 MNHEY and CDR2 SVGEGT. This CDR3 contains 20 residues. The V and J ends lost 0 bases and 2 bases respectively, with 25 bases between them. The CDR3 spells CASSYSMFGALVPPNTEAFF. The DNA for the CDR3 is TGTGCCAGCAGTTACTCGATGTTCGGGGCCCTGGTCCCTCCTAACACTGAAGCTTTCTTT.